This passage covers 26 T cell receptor beta chains from one sample sequenced in a study of T cell repertoires in cytomegalovirus infection. MiXCR, applied by TCRdb to the reads, yields one record per CDR3 protein. Here the sample spans hundreds of thousands of distinct CDR3 sequences, 11% being singletons. The sequenced material came from PBMCs. The receptors were sampled from a human donor in good health (CMV status not recorded). Some clones in this sample may be carry-over from other donors' samples.

This clonotype was detected many times. The genes are TRBV28 and TRBJ2-7; 15 bases line up with TRBD2. CDR1 and CDR2 from the germline V gene are MDHEN and SYDVKM. V dropped 7 bases and J dropped 4; count of bases not matched to a gene: 5. This CDR3 spans 15 amino acids. In nucleotides, the CDR3 is TGTGCCAGCAAGGGGGGACTAGCGGGAGGATACGAGCAGTACTTC. Translating gives CASKGGLAGGYEQYF.

The gene calls are TRBV7-9 and TRBJ1-5; D ambiguous. The length of the CDR3 is 15 residues. Trimming removed 3 bases at V and 2 bases at J, with 11 bases between. Germline CDR1 is SEHNR and CDR2 is FQNEAQ (reference sequence). CDR3 amino acids: CASSLGPLGNQPQHF. The CDR3 region has the DNA TGTGCCAGCAGCTTGGGCCCTTTGGGCAATCAGCCCCAGCATTTT.

This clonotype has ten or more counts. The rearrangement joins TRBV7-3 to TRBJ1-1; D possibly corresponds to TRBD1 (5 bases). Germline-derived CDR1 and CDR2 are SGHTA and FQGTGA. The CDR3 contains 15 residues. V was trimmed by 1 base and J by 0 bases, leaving 9 bases between them. The CDR3 coding sequence is TGTGCCAGCAGCTTAAGAACGGACATGAACACTGAAGCTTTCTTT. Translating gives CASSLRTDMNTEAFF.

The rearrangement links TRBV20-1 to TRBJ2-5; D might be TRBD2 (5 bases). CDR3 length equals 15 residues. V gave up 0 bases and J gave up 4 bases, with 15 bases separating them. The germline gives CDR1 DFQATT, CDR2 SNEGSKA (reference sequence). CDR3 nucleotide sequence: TGCAGTGCTAGAGATCCGGGGAAAGACGGAGAGACCCAGTACTTC. This encodes CSARDPGKDGETQYF.

This clonotype was detected only a few times. This chain connects TRBV20-1 to TRBJ2-7; D unclear. With 0 bases removed from V and 4 bases from J, the gap between germline ends came to 16 bases. The CDR3 covers 15 residues. Germline assignment: CDR1 DFQATT and CDR2 SNEGSKA (reference sequence). CDR3 nucleotide sequence: TGCAGTGCTAGAGAGCTCCCCGACGGGCGTTACGAGCAGTACTTC. Its protein product is CSARELPDGRYEQYF.

V and J are TRBV20-1 and TRBJ1-3; D is possibly TRBD1 (6 bases). The germline V gene encodes CDR1 DFQATT and CDR2 SNEGSKA (reference sequence). Deletions cut 2 bases from V and 3 bases from J, with 14 bases between. The CDR3 runs to 15 residues. Here the CDR3 DNA reads TGCAGTGCTAGAAGCGGGGGGCCTAATGGAAACACCATATATTTT. This gives the protein CSARSGGPNGNTIYF.

The chain joins TRBV29-1 to TRBJ2-3; TRBD1 aligns across 7 bases. CDR3 length equals 13 residues. The junction had 8 bases not matched to a gene; V was cut back by 5 bases and J by 6 bases. CDR1 and CDR2 from the germline V gene are SQVTM and ANQGSEA. CDR3 protein: CSVKDVRGDTQYF. The DNA for the CDR3 is TGCAGCGTTAAGGATGTCAGGGGGGATACGCAGTATTTT.

This clonotype was observed many times. The V call is TRBV7-6, the J call TRBJ1-6; D not certain. The CDR3 sequence is 14 residues long. The V end was cut by 5 bases, the J end by 0 bases, with 5 bases between. Germline V CDR1 and CDR2: SGHVS, FNYEAQ. The CDR3 nucleotides read TGTGCCAGCAGCCCGAGCTCCTATAATTCACCCCTCCACTTT. Its translation: CASSPSSYNSPLHF.

This clonotype came up many times. The genes are TRBV19 and TRBJ1-4, with 8 bases lining up with TRBD1. V lost 4 bases and J lost 7; bases outside the gene matches: 8. The CDR3 spans 15 residues. Germline V gives CDR1 LNHDA, CDR2 SQIVND (reference sequence). The CDR3, as DNA: TGTGCCAGTAGTAACTCCCGGACAGGGAGTGAAAAACTGTTTTTT. Amino acids: CASSNSRTGSEKLFF.

This clonotype was counted only a few times. V usage is TRBV5-1 and J usage is TRBJ1-2; tentative D call: TRBD1 (6 bases). The CDR3 has 13 residues. Trimming cost V 4 bases and J 8 bases, with 15 bases left between them. CDR1 and CDR2 (germline): SGHRS, YFSETQ. CDR3 region: CASSPDSSRGYTF. The DNA of the CDR3 is TGCGCCAGCAGCCCGGACAGCTCTAGGGGCTACACCTTC.

This clonotype was counted ten times or more. This chain connects TRBV5-1 to TRBJ2-2, with a weak D call TRBD2 (6 bases). This CDR3 contains 17 residues. The V and J ends lost 3 bases and 4 bases respectively, with 19 bases between them. The germline CDR1 and CDR2 sequences are SGHRS and YFSETQ. The CDR3 spells CASSSNPMARGTGELFF. As DNA, the CDR3 is TGCGCCAGCAGCTCAAACCCGATGGCGCGGGGCACCGGGGAGCTGTTTTTT.

This clonotype has a count of ten or more. The chain employs TRBV29-1 and TRBJ2-1, with 9 bases that match TRBD1. Looked up from germline, CDR1 is SQVTM and CDR2 is ANQGSEA. V dropped 6 bases and J dropped 3; count of bases not matched to a gene: 6. The CDR3 sequence is 14 residues long. CDR3 in amino acids: CSVGGDRVYNEQFF. The CDR3 region has the DNA TGCAGCGTCGGAGGGGACAGGGTCTACAATGAGCAGTTCTTC.

At least ten counts were recorded for this clonotype. The chain carries TRBV19 and TRBJ1-3; the D is unclear. V shed 6 bases and J shed 0 bases, with 6 bases lying between them. The CDR3 spans 13 residues. Per germline, CDR1 LNHDA and CDR2 SQIVND (reference sequence). The CDR3 loop is CASRDHSGNTIYF. The CDR3 DNA reads TGTGCCAGTAGAGACCACTCTGGAAACACCATATATTTT.

In its sample, this clonotype was seen many times. This chain joins TRBV19 and TRBJ1-1; D ambiguous. The germline V gene has CDR1 LNHDA and CDR2 SQIVND (reference sequence). The CDR3 is 14 amino acids. V gave up 5 bases and J gave up 2 bases, with 12 bases separating them. The CDR3 nucleotides are TGTGCCAGTAGTTTCCTTACAAGTAACACTGAAGCTTTCTTT. This translates into CASSFLTSNTEAFF.

This clonotype was counted between two and nine times. The chain recombines TRBV5-1 with TRBJ2-7; the D gene is possibly TRBD2 (6 bases). The CDR3 totals 12 residues. Trimming took off 4 bases at V and 5 bases at J, with 10 bases between the two ends. CDR1 is SGHRS, CDR2 YFSETQ, per germline. CDR3 DNA sequence: TGCGCCAGCAGCCCGGGGGACGACGAGCAGTACTTC. Translated: CASSPGDDEQYF.

This clonotype was detected many times. V and J are TRBV5-4 and TRBJ2-5; 8 nucleotides agree with TRBD1. Germline trimming cut 0 bases from V and 5 bases from J; bases unmatched to any gene: 6. Germline CDR1 SGHNT, CDR2 YYREEE (reference sequence). The CDR3 contains 15 residues. CDR3 residues: CASSLDGRGRETQYF. For the CDR3, the DNA is TGTGCCAGCAGCTTGGACGGCAGGGGGCGTGAGACCCAGTACTTC.

The chain combines TRBV20-1 with TRBJ2-7; 7 bases match TRBD2. Per the germline V gene, CDR1 is DFQATT and CDR2 is SNEGSKA (reference sequence). Trimming took 6 bases from V and 2 from J; bases not matched to a gene: 10. The CDR3 is 14 residues long. The CDR3 reads CSAPYGGGTYEQYF. The DNA for the CDR3 is TGCAGTGCGCCCTATGGGGGGGGAACCTACGAGCAGTACTTC.

This clonotype was counted ten times or more. The gene calls are TRBV11-2 and TRBJ1-1, with D unclear. Germline-derived CDR1 and CDR2 are SGHAT and FQNNGV. The CDR3 length is 14 residues. V was clipped by 2 bases and J by 3 bases, with 10 bases between them. The CDR3 is CASSLIRADTEAFF. The CDR3 DNA follows: TGTGCCAGCAGCTTAATCCGTGCGGACACTGAAGCTTTCTTT.

The chain couples TRBV20-1 to TRBJ1-1, with TRBD1 identical over 7 bases. Losses at the gene ends were 5 bases for V and 4 bases for J; bases not matched to a gene: 10. The CDR3 sequence is 14 residues long. In germline, CDR1 is DFQATT, CDR2 SNEGSKA (reference sequence). The DNA for the CDR3 is TGCAGTGCTGAGGGGGACAGTTATTTCACTGAAGCTTTCTTT. Amino acid sequence: CSAEGDSYFTEAFF.

This clonotype was counted at least ten times. The chain is built from TRBV19 and TRBJ2-1; the D call may be TRBD1 or TRBD2 (5 bases each). The V gene lost 3 bases and the J gene lost 3 bases, with 9 bases spanning the gap. CDR1 and CDR2 from the germline V gene are LNHDA and SQIVND (reference sequence). The CDR3 totals 14 residues. The DNA for the CDR3 is TGTGCCAGTAGTATGGGACGGAACTACAATGAGCAGTTCTTC. Protein sequence: CASSMGRNYNEQFF.

This clonotype has ten or more counts. The genes are TRBV20-1 and TRBJ2-7; D gene ambiguous. The CDR3 sequence is 14 residues long. Germline V gene lookup returns CDR1 DFQATT and CDR2 SNEGSKA (reference sequence). V was cut by 3 bases and J by 0 bases, with 12 bases left in between. CDR3 sequence: CSARTYSSSYEQYF. In nucleotides, the CDR3 is TGCAGTGCTAGGACTTACTCGAGCTCCTACGAGCAGTACTTC.

The V call is TRBV2, the J call TRBJ2-5; 9 bases are shared with TRBD1. The CDR3 is 13 amino acids. V shed 5 bases, J shed 4 bases, and the junction held 2 bases outside the gene matches. CDR1 and CDR2 (germline): SNHLY, FYNNEI. For the CDR3, the DNA is TGTGCCAGCAGTCACAGGGGGCTAGAGACCCAGTACTTC. Its protein is CASSHRGLETQYF.

This clonotype was observed many times. The chain has TRBV7-2 and TRBJ2-5; D assignment may be TRBD1 or TRBD2 (5 bases each). V lost 5 bases to trimming and J lost 0 bases, with 16 bases between them. The CDR3 totals 16 residues. The germline gives CDR1 SGHTA, CDR2 FQGNSA. The CDR3 DNA reads TGTGCCAGCAGCCCTCTTAAGGGGACGTACCAAGAGACCCAGTACTTC. Its translation is CASSPLKGTYQETQYF. Together with reference TRBV7-2 and TRBJ2-5, the CDR3 gives the full variable domain: GAGVSQSPSNKVTEKGKDVELRCDPISGHTALYWYRQSLGQGLEFLIYFQGNSAPDKSGLPSDRFSAERTGGSVSTLTIQRTQQEDSAVYLCASSPLKGTYQETQYFGPGTRLLVL.

The rearrangement links TRBV5-1 to TRBJ1-4; 8 bases match TRBD1. The CDR3 consists of 14 residues. V lost 6 bases and J lost 8; bases outside the gene matches: 9. Germline assignment: CDR1 SGHRS and CDR2 YFSETQ. The DNA for the CDR3 is TGCGCCAGCAAACAGGGGGGTAATGAGGAAAAACTGTTTTTT. This encodes CASKQGGNEEKLFF.

This clonotype was detected many times. The chain uses TRBV7-9 and TRBJ2-1, with 7 positions matching TRBD1. CDR3 size: 14 residues. CDR1 and CDR2 (germline): SEHNR, FQNEAQ (reference sequence). V lost 5 bases, J lost 6 bases, and 7 bases stayed unmatched. Here the CDR3 reads CASSLDRAGNEQFF. CDR3 bases: TGTGCCAGCAGCCTCGACAGGGCCGGCAATGAGCAGTTCTTC. The full variable domain, rest sourced from reference TRBV7-9 and TRBJ2-1, is DTGVSQNPRHKITKRGQNVTFRCDPISEHNRLYWYRQTLGQGPEFLTYFQNEAQLEKSRLLSDRFSAERPKGSFSTLEIQRTEQGDSAMYLCASSLDRAGNEQFFGPGTRLTVL.

The J gene is TRBJ2-2, the V gene TRBV28; no clear D gene. The germline CDR1 and CDR2 sequences are MDHEN and SYDVKM. The CDR3 covers 12 residues. V lost 5 bases and J lost 6, with 7 bases in between. CDR3 sequence (DNA): TGTGCCAGCAGTACCCCCCCCGGGGAGCTGTTTTTT. It translates to CASSTPPGELFF.